This passage covers 13 T cell receptor beta chains from one sample sequenced in a study of OX40 agonist ivuxolimab in advanced cancers. The assay was immunoSEQ multiplex PCR, and TCRdb's table has in-frame clones only and misses some. The sample holds about 58,000 clones, around four fifths seen once. The sequenced sample was CD4+ or CD8+ T cells sorted from blood, obtained in a trial of the OX40 agonist ivuxolimab. Receptors originate from an adult with an advanced solid tumor such as melanoma, head and neck, liver or kidney cancer.

This clone was seen a few times. V and J are TRBV20-1 and TRBJ1-2, with TRBD1 matching 8 bases. The CDR3 spans 11 residues. Germline V lookup: CDR1 DFQATT, CDR2 SNEGSKA (reference sequence). V dropped 6 bases and J dropped 8; count of bases not matched to a gene: 5. CDR3 sequence reads: CSARTGNGYTF. The CDR3 coding sequence is TGCAGTGCCCGGACAGGGAACGGCTACACCTTC.

The chain combines TRBV27 with TRBJ1-2; D remains unclear. CDR3 length equals 13 residues. CDR1 and CDR2 (germline): MNHEY, SMNVEV (reference sequence). Between the trimmed V and J ends, which lost 3 bases and 7 bases, there was a span of 12 bases. As DNA, the CDR3 is TGTGCCAGCAGTTTGGACGCCAGCCGTGGCTACACCTTC. The encoded protein is CASSLDASRGYTF.

The chain carries TRBV5-4 and TRBJ2-4; possible D gene TRBD2, 6 bases. The germline V and J ends were trimmed by 4 bases and 1 base, with 9 bases remaining between them. The CDR3 is made up of 14 amino acids. Germline lookup yields CDR1 SGHNT and CDR2 YYREEE (reference sequence). The CDR3 here is CASSQTRAKNIQYF. The CDR3 nucleotides are TGTGCCAGCAGCCAGACTAGGGCCAAAAACATTCAGTACTTC.

J is TRBJ2-3 and V is TRBV30, with D unclear. CDR3 length equals 12 residues. CDR1 GTSNPN and CDR2 SVGIG come from the germline V gene (reference sequence). Trimming cost V 3 bases and J 3 bases, with 7 bases left between them. CDR3 amino acids: CAWREGTDTQYF. DNA for the CDR3: TGTGCCTGGAGGGAAGGTACAGATACGCAGTATTTT.

This clone was counted once. V gene TRBV2 combines with J gene TRBJ2-5; D perhaps matches TRBD1 (6 bases). This CDR3 spans 12 amino acids. Germline loops: CDR1 SNHLY, CDR2 FYNNEI. Trimming removed 5 bases at V and 5 bases at J, with 9 bases between. The CDR3 bases are TGTGCCAGCAGTAACAGGGAGGAGACCCAGTACTTC. Protein: CASSNREETQYF.

J is TRBJ1-2 and V is TRBV10-3; D might be TRBD1 (5 bases). V was shortened by 3 bases and J by 8 bases, with 16 bases between the two germline ends. The length of the CDR3 is 14 residues. Germline V gene data show CDR1 as ENHRY and CDR2 as SYGVKD. CDR3 bases: TGTGCCATCAGTGACGGGACGCTTAATAAGGGCTACACCTTC. Its translation is CAISDGTLNKGYTF.

The V gene is TRBV6-5, the J gene TRBJ2-7; 9 bases map to TRBD2. Per germline, CDR1 MNHEY and CDR2 SVGAGI. The CDR3 has 16 amino acids. V shed 2 bases and J 6 bases; nucleotides not matched to a gene: 11. The CDR3 region is CASSYLSGGGVSEQYF. The CDR3 DNA sequence: TGTGCCAGCAGTTACCTGAGCGGCGGGGGGGTGAGCGAGCAGTACTTC.

The chain carries TRBV5-6 and TRBJ2-3; 10 bases agree with TRBD2. The CDR3 totals 15 residues. Germline V gene data show CDR1 as SGHDT and CDR2 as YYEEEE. Unmatched junction bases numbered 7, after V lost 7 bases and J lost 2 bases. CDR3 protein: CASAAGGPSTDTQYF. The CDR3 DNA is TGTGCCAGCGCAGCGGGGGGGCCTTCCACAGATACGCAGTATTTT.

This clone was found once. The rearrangement links TRBV28 to TRBJ1-2; 9 nucleotides match TRBD1. Losses at the gene ends were 6 bases for V and 4 bases for J; bases not matched to a gene: 15. In germline, CDR1 is MDHEN, CDR2 SYDVKM. This CDR3 comprises 17 residues. The CDR3 here is CASSSSAGQGVGYGYTF. In DNA, the CDR3 is TGTGCCAGCAGCTCCTCAGCGGGACAGGGAGTAGGCTATGGCTACACCTTC.

This clone was detected ten times or more. This chain links TRBV7-2 with TRBJ2-2, with TRBD2 matching 7 bases. CDR3 length: 16 residues. Per germline, CDR1 SGHTA and CDR2 FQGNSA. Trimming removed 5 bases from V and 2 bases from J; junction bases left unmatched: 8. CDR3 loop: CASSLQSGVNTGELFF. The CDR3 nucleotides are TGTGCCAGCAGCCTTCAAAGCGGGGTTAACACCGGGGAGCTGTTTTTT.

The V gene is TRBV7-9, the J gene TRBJ2-2; TRBD1 agrees at 7 bases. CDR3 length equals 16 residues. V shed 5 bases, J shed 3 bases, and the junction held 9 bases outside the gene matches. Germline lookup yields CDR1 SEHNR and CDR2 FQNEAQ (reference sequence). CDR3 sequence: CASSNRGGQDTGELFF. CDR3 DNA sequence: TGTGCCAGCAGCAACCGAGGGGGCCAGGACACCGGGGAGCTGTTTTTT.

The chain employs TRBV9 and TRBJ1-1; D perhaps matches TRBD1 (6 bases). V was cut by 3 bases and J by 0 bases, with 21 bases left in between. The CDR3 runs 18 residues. The germline V gene has CDR1 SGDLS and CDR2 YYNGEE. For the CDR3, the DNA is TGTGCCAGCAGCGGGTTCACAGGGTCTCCCTGGCTGAACACTGAAGCTTTCTTT. It is translated as CASSGFTGSPWLNTEAFF.

The genes are TRBV7-2 and TRBJ2-3, with D uncertain. The CDR3 contains 12 residues. The germline V and J ends were trimmed by 6 bases and 1 base, with 5 bases remaining between them. Looked up from germline, CDR1 is SGHTA and CDR2 is FQGNSA. This CDR3 reads CASSSRTDTQYF. In DNA form, the CDR3 reads TGTGCCAGCAGTTCGCGCACAGATACGCAGTATTTT.